This T cell receptor (beta chain) originates from a study of beta chain features in type 1 diabetes. Notes on the study in general: For Type 1 diabetes patients, all four CD4+ subsets carried TCRB CDR3s that were moderately but significantly shorter.

Of the isolated RNA, all was reverse transcribed, and so the sequenced material was expressed TCRB transcripts. TCRdb's copy holds only in-frame clones and misses some; the assay was immunoSEQ multiplex PCR. The sample lists approximately 26,000 clones; roughly 61% were seen once. Regarding this clone: Antigen specificity is unknown.

This clonotype originated in a woman in her 30s with type 1 diabetes. The sample was Tregs from blood.

CDR3 nucleotides: TGTGCCAGCGGCCGACTAGCGGGATCGGATACGCAGTATTTT. Translating gives CASGRLAGSDTQYF. This sequence joins TRBV27 and TRBJ2-3; the match to TRBD2 covers 11 bases. Germline V lookup: CDR1 MNHEY, CDR2 SMNVEV (reference sequence). J lost 6 bases, V lost 8 bases, and 7 bases had no gene match. There are 14 residues in the CDR3.